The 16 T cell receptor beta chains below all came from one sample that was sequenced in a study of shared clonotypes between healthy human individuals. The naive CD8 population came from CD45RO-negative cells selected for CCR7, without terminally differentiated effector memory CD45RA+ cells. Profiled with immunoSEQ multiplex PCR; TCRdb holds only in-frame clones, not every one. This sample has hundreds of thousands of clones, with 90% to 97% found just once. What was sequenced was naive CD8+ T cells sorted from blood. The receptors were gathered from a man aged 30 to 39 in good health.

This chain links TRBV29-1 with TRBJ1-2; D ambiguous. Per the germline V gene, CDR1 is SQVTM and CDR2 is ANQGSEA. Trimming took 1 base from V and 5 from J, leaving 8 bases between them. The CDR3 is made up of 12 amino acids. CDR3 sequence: CSVEGAEYGYTF. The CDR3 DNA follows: TGCAGCGTTGAAGGGGCAGAATATGGCTACACCTTC.

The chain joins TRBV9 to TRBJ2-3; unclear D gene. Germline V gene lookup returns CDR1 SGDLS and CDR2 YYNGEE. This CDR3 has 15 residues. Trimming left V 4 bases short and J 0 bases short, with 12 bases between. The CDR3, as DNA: TGTGCCAGCAGCAAAGGAGAGGAGAGCACAGATACGCAGTATTTT. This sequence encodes CASSKGEESTDTQYF.

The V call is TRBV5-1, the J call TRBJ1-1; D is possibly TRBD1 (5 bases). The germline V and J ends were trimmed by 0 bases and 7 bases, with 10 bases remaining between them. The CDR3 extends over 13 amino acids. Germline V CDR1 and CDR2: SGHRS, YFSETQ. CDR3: CASSLESGLEAFF. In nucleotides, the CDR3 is TGCGCCAGCAGCTTGGAATCAGGGCTTGAAGCTTTCTTT.

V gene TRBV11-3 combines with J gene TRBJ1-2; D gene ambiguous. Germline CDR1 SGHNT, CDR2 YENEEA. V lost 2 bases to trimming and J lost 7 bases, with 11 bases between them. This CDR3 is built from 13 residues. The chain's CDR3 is CASSLKPTGGYTF. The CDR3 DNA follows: TGTGCCAGCAGCTTAAAACCTACGGGTGGCTACACCTTC.

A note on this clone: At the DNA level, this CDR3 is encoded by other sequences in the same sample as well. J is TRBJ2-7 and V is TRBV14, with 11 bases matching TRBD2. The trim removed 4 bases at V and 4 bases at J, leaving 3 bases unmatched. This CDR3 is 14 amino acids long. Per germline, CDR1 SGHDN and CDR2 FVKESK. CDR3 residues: CASSPGTSGYEQYF. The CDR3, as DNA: TGTGCCAGCAGCCCGGGGACTAGCGGTTACGAGCAGTACTTC.

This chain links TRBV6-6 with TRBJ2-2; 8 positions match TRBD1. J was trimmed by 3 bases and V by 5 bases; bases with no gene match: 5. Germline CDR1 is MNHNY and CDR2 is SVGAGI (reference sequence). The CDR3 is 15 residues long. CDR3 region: CASSPPDRDTGELFF. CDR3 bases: TGTGCCAGCAGTCCTCCGGACAGGGACACCGGGGAGCTGTTTTTT.

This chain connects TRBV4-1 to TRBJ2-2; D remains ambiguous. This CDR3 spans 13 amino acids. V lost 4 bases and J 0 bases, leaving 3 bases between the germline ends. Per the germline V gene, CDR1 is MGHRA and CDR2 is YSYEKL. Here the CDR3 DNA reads TGCGCCAGCAGCCCTGCGAACACCGGGGAGCTGTTTTTT. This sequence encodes CASSPANTGELFF.

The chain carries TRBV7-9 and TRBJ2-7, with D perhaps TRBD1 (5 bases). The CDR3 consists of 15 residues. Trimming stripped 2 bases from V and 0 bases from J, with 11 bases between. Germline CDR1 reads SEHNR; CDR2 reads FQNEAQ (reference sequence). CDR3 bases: TGTGCCAGCAGCTTAACACAGGAAAGCTCCTACGAGCAGTACTTC. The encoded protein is CASSLTQESSYEQYF.

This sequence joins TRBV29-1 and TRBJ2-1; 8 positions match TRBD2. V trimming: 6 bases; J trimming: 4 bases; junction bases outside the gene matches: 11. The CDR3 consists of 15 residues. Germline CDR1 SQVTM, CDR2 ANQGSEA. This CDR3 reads CSVPGNSGDYNEQFF. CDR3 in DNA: TGCAGCGTCCCCGGGAATAGCGGGGATTACAATGAGCAGTTCTTC.

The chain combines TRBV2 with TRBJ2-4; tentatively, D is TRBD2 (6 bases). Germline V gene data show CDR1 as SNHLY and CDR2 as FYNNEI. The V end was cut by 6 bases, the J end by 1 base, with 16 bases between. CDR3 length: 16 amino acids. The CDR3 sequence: CASSASYGGAKNIQYF. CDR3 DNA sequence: TGTGCCAGCAGCGCTTCTTATGGGGGGGCCAAAAACATTCAGTACTTC.

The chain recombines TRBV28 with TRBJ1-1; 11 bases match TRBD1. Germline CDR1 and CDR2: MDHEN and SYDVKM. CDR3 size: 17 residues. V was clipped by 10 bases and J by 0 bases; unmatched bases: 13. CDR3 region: CATTRTGGFVMNTEAFF. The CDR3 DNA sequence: TGTGCCACCACCCGGACAGGGGGCTTTGTAATGAACACTGAAGCTTTCTTT. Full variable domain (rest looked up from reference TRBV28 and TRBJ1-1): DVKVTQSSRYLVKRTGEKVFLECVQDMDHENMFWYRQDPGLGLRLIYFSYDVKMKEKGDIPEGYSVSREKKERFSLILESASTNQTSMYLCATTRTGGFVMNTEAFFGQGTRLTVV.

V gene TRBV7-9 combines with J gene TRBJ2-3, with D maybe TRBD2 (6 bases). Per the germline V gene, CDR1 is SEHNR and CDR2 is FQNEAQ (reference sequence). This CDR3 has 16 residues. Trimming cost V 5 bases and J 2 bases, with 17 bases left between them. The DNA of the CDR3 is TGTGCCAGCAGCCCCCCAGTTGGAGGGGACACAGATACGCAGTATTTT. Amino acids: CASSPPVGGDTDTQYF. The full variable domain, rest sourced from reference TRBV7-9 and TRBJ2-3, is DTGVSQNPRHKITKRGQNVTFRCDPISEHNRLYWYRQTLGQGPEFLTYFQNEAQLEKSRLLSDRFSAERPKGSFSTLEIQRTEQGDSAMYLCASSPPVGGDTDTQYFGPGTRLTVL.

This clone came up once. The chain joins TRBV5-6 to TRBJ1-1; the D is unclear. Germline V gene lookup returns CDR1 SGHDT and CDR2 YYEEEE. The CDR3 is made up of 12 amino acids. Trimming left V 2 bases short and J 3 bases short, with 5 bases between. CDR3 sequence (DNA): TGTGCCAGCAGCTTCGGGTACACTGAAGCTTTCTTT. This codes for CASSFGYTEAFF.

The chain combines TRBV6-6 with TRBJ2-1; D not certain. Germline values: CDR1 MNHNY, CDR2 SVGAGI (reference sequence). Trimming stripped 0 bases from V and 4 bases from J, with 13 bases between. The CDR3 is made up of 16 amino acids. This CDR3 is CASSYSIQPQYNEQFF. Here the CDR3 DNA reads TGTGCCAGCAGTTACTCGATACAGCCTCAATACAATGAGCAGTTCTTC.

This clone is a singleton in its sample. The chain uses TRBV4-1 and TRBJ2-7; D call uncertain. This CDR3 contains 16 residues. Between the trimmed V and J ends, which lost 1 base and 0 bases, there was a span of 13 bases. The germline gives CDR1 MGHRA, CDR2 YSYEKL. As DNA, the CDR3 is TGCGCCAGCAGCCAAGTGGCCTCGAGTCCCTCCTACGAGCAGTACTTC. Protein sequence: CASSQVASSPSYEQYF.

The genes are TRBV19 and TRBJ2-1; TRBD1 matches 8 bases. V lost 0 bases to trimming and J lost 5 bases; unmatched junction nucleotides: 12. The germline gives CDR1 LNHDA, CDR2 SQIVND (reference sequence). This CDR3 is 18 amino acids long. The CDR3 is CASSIDLGRTGKDNEQFF. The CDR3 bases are TGTGCCAGTAGTATAGATCTTGGCAGGACAGGGAAAGACAATGAGCAGTTCTTC. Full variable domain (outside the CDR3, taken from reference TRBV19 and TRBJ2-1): DGGITQSPKYLFRKEGQNVTLSCEQNLNHDAMYWYRQDPGQGLRLIYYSQIVNDFQKGDIAEGYSVSREKKESFPLTVTSAQKNPTAFYLCASSIDLGRTGKDNEQFFGPGTRLTVL.